A selection of T cell receptor beta chains follows, all from one sample in a study of T cell responses to AZD1222 COVID-19 vaccine. Here immunoSEQ multiplex PCR was the method, and the copy in TCRdb shows in-frame clones only, minus some. The sample consists of about 120,000 clones, around 92% of them appearing once. Material: peripheral blood, obtained on day 0 of AZD1222 vaccination. The receptors stem from an adult in good health. Both conserved end residues are part of each CDR3. Each record gives: V gene, D gene, J gene, CDR3 protein, CDR3 DNA. The D gene is left open where the match is weak.

TRBV2	NA	TRBJ2-2	CASTLQRRLNTGELFF	TGTGCCAGCACCCTCCAGCGACGTTTGAACACCGGGGAGCTGTTTTTT
TRBV30	NA	TRBJ1-1	CAWSVRLNTEAFF	TGTGCCTGGAGTGTCCGTCTAAACACTGAAGCTTTCTTT
TRBV19	NA	TRBJ2-7	CASSIDAAVHYYEQYF	TGTGCCAGTAGTATAGATGCGGCAGTTCATTACTACGAGCAGTACTTC
TRBV11-3	TRBD2	TRBJ2-3	CASSPGTSGRTDTQYF	TGTGCCAGCAGTCCCGGGACTAGCGGTCGCACAGATACGCAGTATTTT
TRBV27	NA	TRBJ1-5	CASRGLGRGNQPQHF	TGTGCCAGCAGGGGATTAGGGAGGGGTAATCAGCCCCAGCATTTT
TRBV7-2	NA	TRBJ1-6	CASSPNSRGLKSPLHF	TGTGCCAGCAGCCCTAATTCAAGAGGGTTGAAATCACCCCTCCACTTT
TRBV2	NA	TRBJ2-7	CASRQGVHSYEQYF	TGTGCCAGCAGGCAGGGCGTCCACTCCTACGAGCAGTACTTC
TRBV27	TRBD2	TRBJ2-7	CASNWQRGSYEQYF	TGTGCCAGCAATTGGCAGCGGGGGTCCTACGAGCAGTACTTC
TRBV3-1/TRBV3-2	TRBD2	TRBJ2-2	CASSLLAGNTGELFF	TGTGCCAGCAGCCTACTAGCGGGAAACACCGGGGAGCTGTTTTTT
TRBV5-1	NA	TRBJ1-1	CASSWEDYTEAFF	TGCGCCAGCAGCTGGGAGGATTACACTGAAGCTTTCTTT